One sample yielded the 17 T cell receptor beta chains listed below, sequenced in a study of blood T cell repertoires in COVID-19. TCRdb's table, derived via immunoSEQ multiplex PCR, lists solely in-frame clones and lacks some. The sample gives more than 350,000 clones, about 88% of which show up once; about 1.5% is in the top ten. The sample consisted of PBMCs or T cells enriched from blood (not recorded which). All receptors come from a woman between 18 and 30 years old who had been exposed to COVID-19.

The J gene is TRBJ2-7, the V gene TRBV5-5, with TRBD2 matching 11 bases. Trimming at V came to 0 bases and at J to 4 bases, leaving 6 bases not matched to a gene. The CDR3 is 16 amino acids. The germline gives CDR1 SGHKS, CDR2 YYEKEE (reference sequence). CDR3: CASSLGPTSGSYEQYF. The CDR3 coding sequence is TGTGCCAGCAGCTTGGGGCCTACTAGCGGGAGTTACGAGCAGTACTTC.

This clone was seen only once. The chain couples TRBV24-1 to TRBJ2-3, with D unresolved. Germline CDR1 is KGHDR and CDR2 is SFDVKD. This CDR3 has 15 amino acids. V lost 2 bases and J 2 bases, leaving 10 bases between the germline ends. As DNA, the CDR3 is TGTGCCACCAGTGATTCGTACAGTCCCACAGATACGCAGTATTTT. Protein: CATSDSYSPTDTQYF.

The genes are TRBV19 and TRBJ1-4; D is unclear. Germline loops: CDR1 LNHDA, CDR2 SQIVND (reference sequence). Deletions cut 3 bases from V and 5 bases from J, with 16 bases between. The CDR3 loop spans 16 amino acids. The CDR3 spells CASSIVYGLRNEKLFF. DNA for the CDR3: TGTGCCAGTAGTATCGTTTATGGACTTCGAAATGAAAAACTGTTTTTT.

This sequence joins TRBV28 and TRBJ1-2, with D unresolved. CDR3 length: 17 residues. The V gene lost 5 bases and the J gene lost 5 bases, with 24 bases spanning the gap. Germline values: CDR1 MDHEN, CDR2 SYDVKM. The CDR3 DNA reads TGTGCCAGCAGTCCCGAGGAGGCGGCAGTGGTTGGATATGGCTACACCTTC. This translates into CASSPEEAAVVGYGYTF.

The gene calls are TRBV9 and TRBJ2-5; the D gene is possibly TRBD2 (6 bases). Germline CDR1 and CDR2: SGDLS and YYNGEE. The CDR3 length is 14 residues. Between the trimmed V and J ends, which lost 0 bases and 2 bases, there was a span of 8 bases. In DNA, the CDR3 is TGTGCCAGCAGCGTAGTAAGCGGGCAAGAGACCCAGTACTTC. Its translation is CASSVVSGQETQYF.

V is TRBV10-2 and J is TRBJ2-7; possible D gene TRBD2, 6 bases. Trimming left V 3 bases short and J 3 bases short, with 12 bases between. The CDR3 has 14 residues. CDR1 is WSHSY and CDR2 is SAAADI in the germline V gene. The CDR3 sequence is CASSDHTSLYEQYF. CDR3 nucleotides: TGCGCCAGCAGTGACCACACTAGCCTCTACGAGCAGTACTTC.

This clone was found once. The chain couples TRBV27 to TRBJ2-2, with no clear D. V was clipped by 3 bases and J by 8 bases, with 13 bases between them. Germline CDR1 is MNHEY and CDR2 is SMNVEV (reference sequence). This CDR3 is 14 amino acids long. In nucleotides, the CDR3 is TGTGCCAGCAGTTTTTCGGGTCATTGGGGGGAGCTGTTTTTT. This gives the protein CASSFSGHWGELFF.

In the case of this clone: Other DNA sequences in the same sample also yield this CDR3. The chain couples TRBV7-9 to TRBJ2-3; D not resolved. V lost 2 bases and J lost 6, with 6 bases in between. The CDR3 consists of 12 residues. Germline loops: CDR1 SEHNR, CDR2 FQNEAQ (reference sequence). CDR3 amino acids: CASSLILDTQYF. CDR3 nucleotides: TGTGCCAGCAGCTTAATCTTGGATACGCAGTATTTT. Supplemented by reference TRBV7-9 and TRBJ2-3, the full variable domain reads DTGVSQNPRHKITKRGQNVTFRCDPISEHNRLYWYRQTLGQGPEFLTYFQNEAQLEKSRLLSDRFSAERPKGSFSTLEIQRTEQGDSAMYLCASSLILDTQYFGPGTRLTVL.

The chain has TRBV5-1 and TRBJ2-2, with D uncertain. Trimming removed 2 bases at V and 1 base at J, with 9 bases between. CDR3 length: 15 residues. Germline CDR1 reads SGHRS; CDR2 reads YFSETQ. DNA of the CDR3: TGCGCCAGCAGCTTCCCAGTCGTGAACACCGGGGAGCTGTTTTTT. Residues: CASSFPVVNTGELFF.

As regards this clone: The junction departs from the called germline gene at one end, perhaps through a read error. V usage is TRBV4-3 and J usage is TRBJ2-7; weak D call: TRBD2 (6 bases). Germline V gene lookup returns CDR1 LGHNA and CDR2 YSLEER. CDR3 size: 11 residues. The chain's CDR3 is CASSRGVWAPW. Written as DNA, the CDR3 is TGCGCCAGCAGCCGGGGGGTTTGGGCACCTTGG.

This sequence joins TRBV20-1 and TRBJ2-7, with a weak D call TRBD1 (6 bases). Trimming shortened V by 3 bases and J by 6 bases, and 15 bases separated the two germline ends. Germline V CDR1 and CDR2: DFQATT, SNEGSKA (reference sequence). CDR3 size: 13 residues. The CDR3: CSASLGAAGEQYF. The CDR3, as DNA: TGCAGTGCTAGTCTGGGGGCGGCTGGCGAGCAGTACTTC.

This chain links TRBV28 with TRBJ1-5, with 9 bases aligning to TRBD1. CDR1 and CDR2 (germline): MDHEN, SYDVKM. V was clipped by 0 bases and J by 7 bases; unmatched bases: 7. This CDR3 spans 16 amino acids. CDR3 protein: CASSLWDRGVEQPQHF. CDR3 coding DNA: TGTGCCAGCAGTTTATGGGACAGGGGTGTAGAACAGCCCCAGCATTTT.

The chain combines TRBV20-1 with TRBJ1-1; D is possibly TRBD1 (5 bases). This CDR3 is built from 14 residues. Germline-derived CDR1 and CDR2 are DFQATT and SNEGSKA (reference sequence). V was trimmed by 3 bases and J by 1 base, leaving 12 bases between them. CDR3 residues: CSASLAGPNTEAFF. Written as DNA, the CDR3 is TGCAGTGCTAGTTTGGCAGGGCCGAACACTGAAGCTTTCTTT.

The chain combines TRBV11-2 with TRBJ2-7; D unresolved. The CDR3 has 15 residues. Germline CDR1 is SGHAT and CDR2 is FQNNGV. V was pared by 1 base and J by 0 bases, with 10 bases between. The CDR3, as DNA: TGTGCCAGCAGCTTAGGTTCAGGTGTCTCCTACGAGCAGTACTTC. Amino acid sequence: CASSLGSGVSYEQYF. Supplemented by reference TRBV11-2 and TRBJ2-7, the full variable domain reads EAGVAQSPRYKIIEKRQSVAFWCNPISGHATLYWYQQILGQGPKLLIQFQNNGVVDDSQLPKDRFSAERLKGVDSTLKIQPAKLEDSAVYLCASSLGSGVSYEQYFGPGTRLTVT.

This clone was observed once. The J gene is TRBJ1-2, the V gene TRBV20-1; D not resolved. Germline lookup yields CDR1 DFQATT and CDR2 SNEGSKA (reference sequence). There are 11 residues in the CDR3. The V and J ends lost 3 bases and 5 bases respectively, with 7 bases between them. The CDR3: CSARAGYGYTF. In DNA, the CDR3 is TGCAGTGCTAGGGCGGGGTATGGCTACACCTTC.

This chain uses TRBV4-2 with TRBJ2-5, with 9 bases aligning to TRBD2. The CDR3 extends over 16 amino acids. Per germline, CDR1 LGHNA and CDR2 YNFKEQ. With 3 bases clipped from V and 5 bases from J, the junction kept 10 bases outside the gene matches. As DNA, the CDR3 is TGTGCCAGCAGCCATGATGGTAGCGGGGGACTGGAGACCCAGTACTTC. Translation gives CASSHDGSGGLETQYF.

V is TRBV9 and J is TRBJ1-4, with TRBD1 matching 10 bases. The CDR3 runs 17 residues. The junction had 5 bases not matched to a gene; V was cut back by 3 bases and J by 0 bases. CDR1 and CDR2 (germline): SGDLS, YYNGEE. The CDR3 region is CASSGRDRGATNEKLFF. CDR3 DNA sequence: TGTGCCAGCAGCGGCCGGGACAGGGGAGCAACTAATGAAAAACTGTTTTTT.